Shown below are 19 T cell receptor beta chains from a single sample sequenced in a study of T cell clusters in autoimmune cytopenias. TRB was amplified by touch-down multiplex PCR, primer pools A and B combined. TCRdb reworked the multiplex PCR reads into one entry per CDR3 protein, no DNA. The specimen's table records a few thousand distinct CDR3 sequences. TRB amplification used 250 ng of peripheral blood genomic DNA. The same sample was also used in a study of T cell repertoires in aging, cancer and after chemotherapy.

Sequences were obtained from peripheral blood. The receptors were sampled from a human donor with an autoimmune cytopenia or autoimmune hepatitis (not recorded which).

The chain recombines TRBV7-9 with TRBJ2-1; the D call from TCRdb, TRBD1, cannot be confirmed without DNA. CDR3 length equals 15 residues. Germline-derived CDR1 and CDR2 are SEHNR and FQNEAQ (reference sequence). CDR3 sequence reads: CASSLGQGLYNEQFF.

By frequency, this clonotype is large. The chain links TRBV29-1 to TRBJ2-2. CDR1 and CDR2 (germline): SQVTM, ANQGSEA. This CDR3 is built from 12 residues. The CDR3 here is CADGPNTGELFF.

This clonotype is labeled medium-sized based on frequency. CDR3 sequence reads: CASSLQGSNQPQHF. The J gene is TRBJ1-5, the V gene TRBV12-3 or TRBV12-4; TCRdb indicates TRBD1, and absent DNA this call remains unverified. This CDR3 has 14 amino acids.

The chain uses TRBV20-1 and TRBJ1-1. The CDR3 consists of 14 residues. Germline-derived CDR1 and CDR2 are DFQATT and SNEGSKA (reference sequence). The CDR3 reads CSARDIGINTEAFF.

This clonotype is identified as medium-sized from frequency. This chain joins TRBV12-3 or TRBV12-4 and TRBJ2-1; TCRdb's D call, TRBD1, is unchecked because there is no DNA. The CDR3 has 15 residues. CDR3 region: CASSHGQPPYNEQFF.

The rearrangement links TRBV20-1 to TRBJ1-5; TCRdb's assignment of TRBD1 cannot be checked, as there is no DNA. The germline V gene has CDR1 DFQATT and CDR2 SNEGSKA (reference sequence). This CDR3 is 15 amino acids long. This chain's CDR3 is CSASMGAYSNQPQHF.

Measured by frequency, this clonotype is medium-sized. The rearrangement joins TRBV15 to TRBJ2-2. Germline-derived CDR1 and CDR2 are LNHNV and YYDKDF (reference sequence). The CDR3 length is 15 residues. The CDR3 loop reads CATSRDLGNTGELFF.

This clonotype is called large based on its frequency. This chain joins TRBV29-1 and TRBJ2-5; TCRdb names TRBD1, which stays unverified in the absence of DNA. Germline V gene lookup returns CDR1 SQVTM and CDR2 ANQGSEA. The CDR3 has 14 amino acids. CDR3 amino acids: CSVEPGHFQETQYF.

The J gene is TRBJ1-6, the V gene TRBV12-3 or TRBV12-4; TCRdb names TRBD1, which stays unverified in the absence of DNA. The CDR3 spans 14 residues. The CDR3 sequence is CASSSTGFNSPLHF.

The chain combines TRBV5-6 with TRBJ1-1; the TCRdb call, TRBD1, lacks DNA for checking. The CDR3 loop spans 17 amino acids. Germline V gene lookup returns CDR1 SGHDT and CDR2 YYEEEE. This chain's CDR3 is CASSLNLWQGMNTEAFF.

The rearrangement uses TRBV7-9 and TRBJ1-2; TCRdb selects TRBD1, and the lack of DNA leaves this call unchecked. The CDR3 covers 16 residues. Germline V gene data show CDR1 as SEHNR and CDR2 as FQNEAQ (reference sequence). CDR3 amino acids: CASSGDYRVGDYGYTF.

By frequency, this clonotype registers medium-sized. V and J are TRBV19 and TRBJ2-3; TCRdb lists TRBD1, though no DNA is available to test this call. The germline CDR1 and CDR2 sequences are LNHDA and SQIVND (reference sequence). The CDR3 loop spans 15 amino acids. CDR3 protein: CASSETGRWTDTQYF.

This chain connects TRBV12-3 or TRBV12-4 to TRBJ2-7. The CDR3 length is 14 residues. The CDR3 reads CASSLGERSYEQYF.

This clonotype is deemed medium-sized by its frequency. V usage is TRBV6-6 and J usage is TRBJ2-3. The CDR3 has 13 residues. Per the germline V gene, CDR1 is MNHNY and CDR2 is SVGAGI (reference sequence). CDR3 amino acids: CASLLSGTDTQYF.

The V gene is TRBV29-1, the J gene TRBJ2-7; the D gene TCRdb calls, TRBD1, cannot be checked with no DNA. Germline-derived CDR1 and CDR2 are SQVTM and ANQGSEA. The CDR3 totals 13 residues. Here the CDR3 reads CSAGTGGRNEQYF.

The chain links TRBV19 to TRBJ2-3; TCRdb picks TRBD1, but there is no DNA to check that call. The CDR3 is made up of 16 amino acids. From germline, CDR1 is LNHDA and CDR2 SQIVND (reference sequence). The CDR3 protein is CASSIVPSPGTDTQYF.

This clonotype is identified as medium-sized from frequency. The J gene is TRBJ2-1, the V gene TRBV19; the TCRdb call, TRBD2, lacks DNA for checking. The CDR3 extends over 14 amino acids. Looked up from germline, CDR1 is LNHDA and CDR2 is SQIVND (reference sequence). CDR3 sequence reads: CASSRAELESEQFF.

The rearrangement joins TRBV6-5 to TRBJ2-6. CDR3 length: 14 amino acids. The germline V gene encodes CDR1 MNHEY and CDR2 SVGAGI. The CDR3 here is CASSYASGADVLTF.

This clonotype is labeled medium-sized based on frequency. CDR3 in amino acids: CASSPQGGLENIQYF. The chain uses TRBV7-9 and TRBJ2-4; TCRdb names TRBD2, which stays unverified in the absence of DNA. In germline, CDR1 is SEHNR, CDR2 FQNEAQ (reference sequence). This CDR3 has 15 amino acids. Together with reference TRBV7-9 and TRBJ2-4, the CDR3 gives the full variable domain: DTGVSQNPRHKITKRGQNVTFRCDPISEHNRLYWYRQTLGQGPEFLTYFQNEAQLEKSRLLSDRFSAERPKGSFSTLEIQRTEQGDSAMYLCASSPQGGLENIQYFGAGTRLSVL.